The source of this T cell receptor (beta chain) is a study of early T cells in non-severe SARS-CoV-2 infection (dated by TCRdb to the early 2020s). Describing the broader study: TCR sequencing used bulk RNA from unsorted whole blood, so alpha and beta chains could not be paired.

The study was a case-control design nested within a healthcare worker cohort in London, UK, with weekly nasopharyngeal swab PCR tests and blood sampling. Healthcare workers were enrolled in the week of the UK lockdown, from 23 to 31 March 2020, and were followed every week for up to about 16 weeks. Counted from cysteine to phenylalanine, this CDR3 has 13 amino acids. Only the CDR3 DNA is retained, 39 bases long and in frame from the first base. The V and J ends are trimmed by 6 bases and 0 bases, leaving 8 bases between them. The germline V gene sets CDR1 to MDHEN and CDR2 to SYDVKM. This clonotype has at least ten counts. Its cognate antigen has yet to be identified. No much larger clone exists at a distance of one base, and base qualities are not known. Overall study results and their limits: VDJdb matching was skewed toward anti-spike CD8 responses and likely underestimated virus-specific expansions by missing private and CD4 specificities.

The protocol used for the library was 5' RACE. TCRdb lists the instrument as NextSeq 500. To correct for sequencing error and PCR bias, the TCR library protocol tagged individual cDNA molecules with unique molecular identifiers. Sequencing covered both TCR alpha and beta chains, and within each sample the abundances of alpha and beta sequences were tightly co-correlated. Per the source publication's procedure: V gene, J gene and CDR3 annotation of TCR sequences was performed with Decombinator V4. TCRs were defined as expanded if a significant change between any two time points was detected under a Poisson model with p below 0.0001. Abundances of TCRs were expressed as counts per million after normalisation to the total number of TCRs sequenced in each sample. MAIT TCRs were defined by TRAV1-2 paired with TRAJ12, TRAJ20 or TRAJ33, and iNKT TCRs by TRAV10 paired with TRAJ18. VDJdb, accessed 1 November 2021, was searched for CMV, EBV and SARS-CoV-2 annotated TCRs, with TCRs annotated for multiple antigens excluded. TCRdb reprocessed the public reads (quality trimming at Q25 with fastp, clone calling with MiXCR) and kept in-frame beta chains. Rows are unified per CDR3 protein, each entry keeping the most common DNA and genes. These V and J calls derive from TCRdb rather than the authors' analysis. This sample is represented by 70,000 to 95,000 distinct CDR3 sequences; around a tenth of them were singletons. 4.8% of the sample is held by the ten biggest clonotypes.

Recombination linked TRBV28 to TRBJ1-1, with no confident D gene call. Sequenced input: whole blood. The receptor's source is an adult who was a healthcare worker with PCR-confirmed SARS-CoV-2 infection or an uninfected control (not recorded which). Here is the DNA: TGTGCCAGCAGGGGGATATTGAACACTGAAGCTTTCTTT. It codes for CASRGILNTEAFF.